The rows below give T cell receptor beta chains drawn from one sample of a study of blood T cell repertoires in COVID-19. Profiled with immunoSEQ multiplex PCR; TCRdb holds only in-frame clones, not every one. The sample contains 300,000 or so clones, approximately 90% of which appear only once. The sample taken for sequencing was peripheral blood. The receptor set was obtained from a woman between 40 and 55 years old with acute or convalescent COVID-19. Both conserved end residues are part of each CDR3. The D gene is left open where the match is weak.

CDR3 | V | D
CASSPGTGANYGYTF | TRBV18 | TRBD1
CASSSPGGGNTEAFF | TRBV6-6 | -
CASSAIAGEQFF | TRBV18 | TRBD2
CATSDTGTGSLDGELFF | TRBV24-1 | TRBD1
CASSLAGNTEAFF | TRBV7-3 | -
CASSDRADQTQYF | TRBV2 | -
CASRGQVNTEAFF | TRBV2 | -
CASSLLRGVSYNEQFF | TRBV9 | -
CASSLSTAGNQPQHF | TRBV27 | -
CASSLQGTYGYTF | TRBV27 | -
CASSPDRESYRKQFF | TRBV9 | TRBD1
CASSQGGLAGFNEQFF | TRBV7-3 | TRBD2
CASVREGQPQHF | TRBV12-3/TRBV12-4 | -
CASSRTQGGYNEQFF | TRBV27 | -
CASSLSVNTEAFF | TRBV12-3/TRBV12-4 | -
CACKRETYNSPLHF | TRBV30 | -
CASSKEAGGTYGYTF | TRBV19 | TRBD1
CASSIDLLTRSTTEAFF | TRBV19 | -
CASSLRLAGEETQYF | TRBV11-2 | TRBD2
CASRPWGGTMDTIYF | TRBV5-1 | -
CSVRGSPGSNTGELFF | TRBV29-1 | -
CASSVDTNQPQHF | TRBV9 | -
CASSVGLSLGGPYNSPLHF | TRBV9 | -
CSASYVTERYGYTF | TRBV20-1 | -
CASSQDSTSGGQTQYF | TRBV4-2 | TRBD2
CASSPPSGGTDTQYF | TRBV7-6 | TRBD2
CASSEGGTLSNQPQHF | TRBV2 | -
CASSLATGDSENSPLHF | TRBV5-1 | -
CASSYTSGGDGELFF | TRBV6-5 | TRBD2
CATSPREIYGYTF | TRBV10-3 | -
CASSLYESHQPQHF | TRBV6-5 | -
CASSEVGGMHYGYTF | TRBV6-1 | -
CASSYAGPADHYGYTF | TRBV6-2/TRBV6-3 | -
CASSLGRWGPQETQYF | TRBV7-2 | -
CASSQDRDRPNQPQHF | TRBV4-2 | -
CASNRGEGVSNQPQHF | TRBV2 | -
CASSVLPNTEAFF | TRBV9 | -
CASSPDRRGDEQFF | TRBV5-4 | -